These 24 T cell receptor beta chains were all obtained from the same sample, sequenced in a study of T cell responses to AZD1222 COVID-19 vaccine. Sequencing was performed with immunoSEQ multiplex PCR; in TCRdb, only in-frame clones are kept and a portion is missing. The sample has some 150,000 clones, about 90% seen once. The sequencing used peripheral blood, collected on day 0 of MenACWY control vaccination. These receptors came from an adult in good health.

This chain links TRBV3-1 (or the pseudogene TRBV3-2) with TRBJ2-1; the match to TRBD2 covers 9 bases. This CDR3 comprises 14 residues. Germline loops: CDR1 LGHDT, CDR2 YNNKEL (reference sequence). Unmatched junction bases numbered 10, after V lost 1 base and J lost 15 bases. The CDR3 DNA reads TGTGCCAGCAGCCAAGGCCTAGCGGGAAGGGTTGTGTTCTTC. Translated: CASSQGLAGRVVFF.

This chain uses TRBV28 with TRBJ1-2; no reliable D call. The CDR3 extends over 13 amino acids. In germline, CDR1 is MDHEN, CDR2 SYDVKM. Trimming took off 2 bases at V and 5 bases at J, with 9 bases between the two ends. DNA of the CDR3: TGTGCCAGCAGTTTAGCGGTCATTTATGGCTACACCTTC. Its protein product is CASSLAVIYGYTF.

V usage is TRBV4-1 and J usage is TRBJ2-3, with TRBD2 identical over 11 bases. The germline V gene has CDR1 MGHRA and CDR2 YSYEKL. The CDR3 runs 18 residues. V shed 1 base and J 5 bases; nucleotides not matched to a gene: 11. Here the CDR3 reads CASSQGRASGGQGDTQYF. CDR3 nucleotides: TGCGCCAGCAGCCAAGGGCGTGCTAGCGGGGGGCAAGGAGATACGCAGTATTTT.

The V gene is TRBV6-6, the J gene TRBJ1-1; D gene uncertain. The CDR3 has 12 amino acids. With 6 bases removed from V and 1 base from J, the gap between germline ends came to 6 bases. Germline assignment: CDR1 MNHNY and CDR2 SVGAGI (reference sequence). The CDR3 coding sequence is TGTGCCAGCAGATACGCGAACACTGAAGCTTTCTTT. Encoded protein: CASRYANTEAFF.

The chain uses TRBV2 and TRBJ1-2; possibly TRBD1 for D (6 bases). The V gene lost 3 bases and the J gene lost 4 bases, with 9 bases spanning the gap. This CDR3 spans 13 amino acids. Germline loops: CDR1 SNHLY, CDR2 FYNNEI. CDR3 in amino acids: CASSERGIYGYTF. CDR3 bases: TGTGCCAGCAGTGAGAGGGGGATCTATGGCTACACCTTC.

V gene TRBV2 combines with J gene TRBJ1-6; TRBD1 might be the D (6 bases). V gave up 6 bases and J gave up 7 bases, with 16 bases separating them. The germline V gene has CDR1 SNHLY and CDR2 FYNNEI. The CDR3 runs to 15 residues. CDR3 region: CASSDRGHLNSPLHF. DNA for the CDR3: TGTGCCAGCAGCGACCGGGGACACTTAAATTCACCCCTCCACTTT.

The CDR3 nucleotides are TGTGCCAGCAGTCTTACTAGCGGGAGAAAAAATGAGCAGTTCTTC. Protein sequence: CASSLTSGRKNEQFF. The chain recombines TRBV6-5 with TRBJ2-1, with 11 bases identical to TRBD2. Germline CDR1 reads MNHEY; CDR2 reads SVGAGI. The CDR3 spans 15 residues. J lost 7 bases, V lost 5 bases, and 7 bases had no gene match.

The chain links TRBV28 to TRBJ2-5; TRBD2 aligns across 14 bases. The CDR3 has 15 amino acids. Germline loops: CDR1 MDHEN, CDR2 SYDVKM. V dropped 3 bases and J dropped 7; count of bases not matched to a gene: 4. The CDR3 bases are TGTGCCAGCAGTTTGACTAGCGGGAGGGTTGGGACCCAGTACTTC. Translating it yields CASSLTSGRVGTQYF. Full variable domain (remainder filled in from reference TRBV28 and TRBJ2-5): DVKVTQSSRYLVKRTGEKVFLECVQDMDHENMFWYRQDPGLGLRLIYFSYDVKMKEKGDIPEGYSVSREKKERFSLILESASTNQTSMYLCASSLTSGRVGTQYFGPGTRLLVL.

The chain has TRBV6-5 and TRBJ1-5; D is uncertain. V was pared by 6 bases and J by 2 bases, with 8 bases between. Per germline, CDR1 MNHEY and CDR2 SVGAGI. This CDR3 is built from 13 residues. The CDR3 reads CASSWEGNQPQHF. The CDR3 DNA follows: TGTGCCAGCAGCTGGGAGGGCAATCAGCCCCAGCATTTT.

The CDR3 protein is CASSTGTGGFTGELFF. DNA of the CDR3: TGTGCCAGCAGCACCGGGACAGGGGGCTTCACCGGGGAGCTGTTTTTT. This chain links TRBV11-2 with TRBJ2-2, with 12 bases identical to TRBD1. The germline V gene encodes CDR1 SGHAT and CDR2 FQNNGV. V shed 5 bases and J 4 bases; nucleotides not matched to a gene: 5. This CDR3 comprises 16 residues.

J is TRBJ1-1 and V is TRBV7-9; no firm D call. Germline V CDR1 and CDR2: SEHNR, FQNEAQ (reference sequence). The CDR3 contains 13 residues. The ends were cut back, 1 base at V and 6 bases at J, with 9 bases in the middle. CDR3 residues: CASSLGWQPEAFF. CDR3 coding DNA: TGTGCCAGCAGCTTAGGATGGCAGCCTGAAGCTTTCTTT.

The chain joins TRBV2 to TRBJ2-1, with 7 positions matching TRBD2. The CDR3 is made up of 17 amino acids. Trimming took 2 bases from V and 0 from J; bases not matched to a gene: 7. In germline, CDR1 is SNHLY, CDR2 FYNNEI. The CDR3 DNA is TGTGCCAGCAGTGAAAAACATACTAGCGACTCCTACAATGAGCAGTTCTTC. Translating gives CASSEKHTSDSYNEQFF. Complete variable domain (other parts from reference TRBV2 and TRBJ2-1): EPEVTQTPSHQVTQMGQEVILRCVPISNHLYFYWYRQILGQKVEFLVSFYNNEISEKSEIFDDQFSVERPDGSNFTLKIRSTKLEDSAMYFCASSEKHTSDSYNEQFFGPGTRLTVL.

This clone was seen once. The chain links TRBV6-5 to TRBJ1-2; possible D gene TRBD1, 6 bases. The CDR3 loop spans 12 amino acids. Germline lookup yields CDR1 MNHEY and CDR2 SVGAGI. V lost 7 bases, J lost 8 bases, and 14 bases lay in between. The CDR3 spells CASMLGGAGYTF. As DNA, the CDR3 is TGTGCCAGCATGCTAGGGGGAGCGGGCTACACCTTC.

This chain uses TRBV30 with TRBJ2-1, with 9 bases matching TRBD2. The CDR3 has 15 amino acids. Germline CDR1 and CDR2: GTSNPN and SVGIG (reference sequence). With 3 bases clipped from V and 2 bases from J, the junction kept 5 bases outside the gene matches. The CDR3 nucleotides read TGTGCCTGGAGACTAGCGGGTCGCCCCTACAATGAGCAGTTCTTC. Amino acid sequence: CAWRLAGRPYNEQFF.

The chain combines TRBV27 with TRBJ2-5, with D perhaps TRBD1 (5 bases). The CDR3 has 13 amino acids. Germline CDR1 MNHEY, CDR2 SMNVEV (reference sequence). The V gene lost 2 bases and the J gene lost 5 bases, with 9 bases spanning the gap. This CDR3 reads CASSLQGRETQYF. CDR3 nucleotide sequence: TGTGCCAGCAGTTTACAGGGTCGGGAGACCCAGTACTTC.

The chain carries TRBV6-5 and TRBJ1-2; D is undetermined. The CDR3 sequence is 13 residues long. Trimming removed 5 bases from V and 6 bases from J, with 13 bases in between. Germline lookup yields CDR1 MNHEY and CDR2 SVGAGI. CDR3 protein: CASSRVRTHGYTF. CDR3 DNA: TGTGCCAGCAGTAGGGTCAGAACTCATGGCTACACCTTC.

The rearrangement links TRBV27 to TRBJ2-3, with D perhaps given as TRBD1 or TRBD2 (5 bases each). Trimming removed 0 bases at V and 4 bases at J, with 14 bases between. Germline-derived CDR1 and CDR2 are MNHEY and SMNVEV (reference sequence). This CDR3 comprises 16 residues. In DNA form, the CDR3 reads TGTGCCAGCAGTTTATCGGGACCCCACCGGTCAGATACGCAGTATTTT. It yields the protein CASSLSGPHRSDTQYF.

The CDR3 region is CASSSGTHTEAFF. For the CDR3, the DNA is TGTGCCAGCAGTTCAGGGACGCACACTGAAGCTTTCTTT. The rearrangement uses TRBV6-5 and TRBJ1-1; TRBD1 is a possible D gene (5 bases). The CDR3 has 13 amino acids. Germline CDR1 and CDR2: MNHEY and SVGAGI. Trimming stripped 4 bases from V and 3 bases from J, with 9 bases between.

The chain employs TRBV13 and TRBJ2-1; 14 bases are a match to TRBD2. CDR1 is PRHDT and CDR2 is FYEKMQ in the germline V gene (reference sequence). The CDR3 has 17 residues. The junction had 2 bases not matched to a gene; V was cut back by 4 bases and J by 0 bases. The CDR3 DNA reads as TGTGCCAGCAGCTGGACTAGCGGGAGGTCCTCCTACAATGAGCAGTTCTTC. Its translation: CASSWTSGRSSYNEQFF.

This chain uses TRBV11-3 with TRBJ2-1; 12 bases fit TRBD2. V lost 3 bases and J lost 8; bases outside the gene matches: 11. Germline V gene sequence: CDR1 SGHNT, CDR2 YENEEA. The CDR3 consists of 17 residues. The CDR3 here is CASSFLATSGSLDEQFF. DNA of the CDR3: TGTGCCAGCAGCTTCTTAGCGACTAGCGGGAGCTTAGATGAGCAGTTCTTC.

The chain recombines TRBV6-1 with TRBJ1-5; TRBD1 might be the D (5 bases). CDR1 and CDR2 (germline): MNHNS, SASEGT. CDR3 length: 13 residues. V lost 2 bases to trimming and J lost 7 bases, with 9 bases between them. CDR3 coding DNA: TGTGCCAGCAGTGAAATACAGGCGCAGCCCCAGCATTTT. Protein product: CASSEIQAQPQHF.

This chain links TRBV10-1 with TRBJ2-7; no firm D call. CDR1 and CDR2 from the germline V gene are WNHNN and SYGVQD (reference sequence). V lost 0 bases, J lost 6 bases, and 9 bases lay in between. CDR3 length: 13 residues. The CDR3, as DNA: TGCGCCAGCAGTGAGTCCTCAATCAGCGAGCAGTACTTC. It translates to CASSESSISEQYF.

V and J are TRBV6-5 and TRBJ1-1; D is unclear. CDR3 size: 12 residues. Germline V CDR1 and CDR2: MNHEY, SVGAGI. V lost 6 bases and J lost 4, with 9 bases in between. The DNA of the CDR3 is TGTGCCAGCAGCAATTCGGGCACTGAAGCTTTCTTT. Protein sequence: CASSNSGTEAFF.

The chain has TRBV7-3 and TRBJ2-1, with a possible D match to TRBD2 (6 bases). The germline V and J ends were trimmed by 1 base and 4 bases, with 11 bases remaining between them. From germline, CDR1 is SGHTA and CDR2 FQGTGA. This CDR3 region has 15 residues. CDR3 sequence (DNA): TGTGCCAGCAGCTTAAGGAGCGGGCCATACAATGAGCAGTTCTTC. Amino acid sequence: CASSLRSGPYNEQFF.